These T cell receptor beta chains were read from a single sample in a study of shared clonotypes between healthy human individuals. Libraries were prepared by immunoSEQ multiplex PCR; TCRdb keeps only in-frame clonotypes and omits some of them. This table has about 2 million clones, roughly 96% appearing once. Sequenced material: naive CD4+ T cells sorted from blood. These receptors came from a man aged 18 to 29 in good health. The CDR3 runs from the conserved cysteine through the conserved F or W. The order of the fields is J gene, D gene, clone size, V gene, CDR3 protein, CDR3 DNA. A D gene is named only where the DNA matches it firmly. Rows may omit the clone size; those that give it use once, few, many or a size class.

J gene: TRBJ1-5; D gene: NA; clone size: NA; V gene: TRBV28; CDR3 protein: CASSPPGGRNQPQHF; CDR3 DNA: TGTGCCAGCAGTCCACCGGGGGGTAGGAATCAGCCCCAGCATTTT
J gene: TRBJ1-1; D gene: TRBD1; clone size: once; V gene: TRBV6-5; CDR3 protein: CASRGTGINTEAFF; CDR3 DNA: TGTGCCAGCCGGGGGACAGGGATTAACACTGAAGCTTTCTTT
J gene: TRBJ2-7; D gene: NA; clone size: NA; V gene: TRBV11-3; CDR3 protein: CASSRGTASSYEQYF; CDR3 DNA: TGTGCCAGCAGCCGCGGGACAGCTTCTTCCTACGAGCAGTACTTC
J gene: TRBJ2-7; D gene: TRBD2; clone size: NA; V gene: TRBV27; CDR3 protein: CASNQIGPSGGYEQYF; CDR3 DNA: TGTGCCAGCAACCAGATTGGTCCTAGCGGGGGCTACGAGCAGTACTTC
J gene: TRBJ1-1; D gene: TRBD1; clone size: NA; V gene: TRBV7-9; CDR3 protein: CASSPGQGNTEAFF; CDR3 DNA: TGTGCCAGCAGCCCCGGACAGGGCAACACTGAAGCTTTCTTT
J gene: TRBJ1-2; D gene: NA; clone size: NA; V gene: TRBV7-2; CDR3 protein: CASSLASWGGNANYGYTF; CDR3 DNA: TGTGCCAGCAGCTTAGCGTCATGGGGTGGAAACGCTAACTATGGCTACACCTTC
J gene: TRBJ1-1; D gene: TRBD1; clone size: NA; V gene: TRBV19; CDR3 protein: CASSLKQTGGGSEAFF; CDR3 DNA: TGTGCCAGTAGTTTAAAACAAACAGGGGGCGGATCTGAAGCTTTCTTT
J gene: TRBJ2-7; D gene: NA; clone size: NA; V gene: TRBV5-4; CDR3 protein: CASSRGSDIGEQYF; CDR3 DNA: TGTGCCAGCAGCAGGGGTTCGGATATCGGGGAGCAGTACTTC
J gene: TRBJ1-2; D gene: NA; clone size: NA; V gene: TRBV6-6; CDR3 protein: CASTKLGQGGAYGYTF; CDR3 DNA: TGTGCCAGCACCAAACTAGGACAAGGAGGGGCTTATGGCTACACCTTC
J gene: TRBJ2-3; D gene: NA; clone size: NA; V gene: TRBV5-1; CDR3 protein: CASNSHTDTQYF; CDR3 DNA: TGCGCCAGTAATTCACACACAGATACGCAGTATTTT
J gene: TRBJ1-3; D gene: NA; clone size: NA; V gene: TRBV30; CDR3 protein: CASREAGNTIYF; CDR3 DNA: TGTGCCTCCCGCGAGGCTGGAAACACCATATATTTT
J gene: TRBJ2-3; D gene: NA; clone size: NA; V gene: TRBV29-1; CDR3 protein: CSVVVTASTDTQYF; CDR3 DNA: TGCAGCGTTGTGGTAACCGCGAGCACAGATACGCAGTATTTT
J gene: TRBJ1-3; D gene: NA; clone size: NA; V gene: TRBV5-4; CDR3 protein: CASSFPGSGNTIYF; CDR3 DNA: TGTGCCAGCAGCTTTCCAGGGTCCGGAAACACCATATATTTT
J gene: TRBJ1-6; D gene: TRBD1; clone size: NA; V gene: TRBV7-9; CDR3 protein: CASSAPTGLGAYNSPLHF; CDR3 DNA: TGTGCCAGCAGCGCTCCGACAGGGTTGGGAGCCTATAATTCACCCCTCCACTTT
J gene: TRBJ1-2; D gene: NA; clone size: NA; V gene: TRBV5-6; CDR3 protein: CASSFVDIGLYGYTF; CDR3 DNA: TGTGCCAGCAGCTTCGTGGACATTGGACTGTATGGCTACACCTTC
J gene: TRBJ2-6; D gene: NA; clone size: NA; V gene: TRBV5-1; CDR3 protein: CASSPGNSGANVLTF; CDR3 DNA: TGCGCCAGCAGCCCCGGTAACTCTGGGGCCAACGTCCTGACTTTC
J gene: TRBJ2-5; D gene: NA; clone size: NA; V gene: TRBV30; CDR3 protein: CAFGRETQYF; CDR3 DNA: TGTGCTTTTGGGCGGGAGACCCAGTACTTC
J gene: TRBJ1-1; D gene: NA; clone size: NA; V gene: TRBV7-8; CDR3 protein: CASSLQRGGNTEAFF; CDR3 DNA: TGTGCCAGCAGCTTACAAAGGGGAGGGAACACTGAAGCTTTCTTT
J gene: TRBJ2-4; D gene: TRBD1; clone size: NA; V gene: TRBV25-1; CDR3 protein: CASSGDRVGGIQYF; CDR3 DNA: TGTGCCAGCAGTGGGGACAGGGTGGGCGGCATTCAGTACTTC
J gene: TRBJ2-5; D gene: TRBD1; clone size: NA; V gene: TRBV2; CDR3 protein: CASSLQGDGETQYF; CDR3 DNA: TGTGCCAGCAGTCTACAGGGGGACGGGGAGACCCAGTACTTC
J gene: TRBJ2-1; D gene: TRBD1; clone size: once; V gene: TRBV5-1; CDR3 protein: CASSLTGERPNEQFF; CDR3 DNA: TGCGCCAGCAGCCTTACAGGGGAAAGGCCCAATGAGCAGTTCTTC
J gene: TRBJ2-5; D gene: NA; clone size: NA; V gene: TRBV5-4; CDR3 protein: CASGMELGKETQYF; CDR3 DNA: TGTGCCAGCGGCATGGAACTGGGAAAAGAGACCCAGTACTTC
J gene: TRBJ2-3; D gene: NA; clone size: NA; V gene: TRBV14; CDR3 protein: CASSQGGLAQNTQYF; CDR3 DNA: TGTGCCAGCAGCCAAGGAGGCCTAGCTCAGAATACGCAGTATTTT
J gene: TRBJ2-5; D gene: TRBD1; clone size: NA; V gene: TRBV19; CDR3 protein: CASSFRQGQETQYF; CDR3 DNA: TGTGCCAGTAGTTTCAGACAGGGACAAGAGACCCAGTACTTC
J gene: TRBJ1-1; D gene: TRBD1; clone size: NA; V gene: TRBV4-3; CDR3 protein: CASSQGQGLATEAFF; CDR3 DNA: TGCGCCAGCAGCCAGGGACAGGGGTTGGCCACTGAAGCTTTCTTT
J gene: TRBJ1-5; D gene: NA; clone size: once; V gene: TRBV11-2; CDR3 protein: CASSPGGGQPQHF; CDR3 DNA: TGTGCCAGCAGCCCTGGGGGGGGGCAGCCCCAGCATTTT
J gene: TRBJ2-2; D gene: NA; clone size: NA; V gene: TRBV5-4; CDR3 protein: CASSLGGRGGNTGELFF; CDR3 DNA: TGTGCCAGCAGCTTGGGAGGCAGGGGAGGAAACACCGGGGAGCTGTTTTTT
J gene: TRBJ2-7; D gene: NA; clone size: once; V gene: TRBV6-6; CDR3 protein: CASSYSNENYEQYF; CDR3 DNA: TGTGCCAGCAGTTACTCGAACGAAAACTACGAGCAGTACTTC
J gene: TRBJ1-6; D gene: NA; clone size: NA; V gene: TRBV27; CDR3 protein: CASSDQYSGGNSPLHF; CDR3 DNA: TGTGCCAGCAGCGACCAGTACTCGGGGGGGAATTCACCCCTCCACTTT
J gene: TRBJ1-6; D gene: TRBD1; clone size: few; V gene: TRBV6-5; CDR3 protein: CATGRTGSNSPLHF; CDR3 DNA: TGTGCCACAGGGAGGACAGGAAGTAATTCACCCCTCCACTTT
J gene: TRBJ2-7; D gene: NA; clone size: once; V gene: TRBV2; CDR3 protein: CASSLQGYEQYF; CDR3 DNA: TGTGCCAGCAGTCTACAGGGTTACGAGCAGTACTTC
J gene: TRBJ2-2; D gene: NA; clone size: NA; V gene: TRBV5-1; CDR3 protein: CASSLEVSRVSTGELFF; CDR3 DNA: TGCGCCAGCAGCTTGGAGGTTTCCCGGGTTTCCACCGGGGAGCTGTTTTTT
J gene: TRBJ1-2; D gene: NA; clone size: once; V gene: TRBV27; CDR3 protein: CASSLWGNSNYGYTF; CDR3 DNA: TGTGCCAGCAGTTTGTGGGGAAACTCTAACTATGGCTACACCTTC
J gene: TRBJ1-5; D gene: TRBD1; clone size: NA; V gene: TRBV10-3; CDR3 protein: CAISFDRENQPQHF; CDR3 DNA: TGTGCCATCAGCTTTGACAGGGAGAATCAGCCCCAGCATTTT
J gene: TRBJ1-5; D gene: TRBD1; clone size: NA; V gene: TRBV18; CDR3 protein: CASSRQGGNQPQHF; CDR3 DNA: TGTGCCAGCTCGCGACAGGGAGGCAATCAGCCCCAGCATTTT
J gene: TRBJ2-5; D gene: NA; clone size: NA; V gene: TRBV18; CDR3 protein: CASSPRLETQYF; CDR3 DNA: TGTGCCAGCTCACCGAGATTGGAGACCCAGTACTTC
J gene: TRBJ2-3; D gene: TRBD2; clone size: NA; V gene: TRBV18; CDR3 protein: CATKGEREPSSTDTQYF; CDR3 DNA: TGTGCCACCAAGGGGGAGCGGGAGCCTTCTAGCACAGATACGCAGTATTTT
J gene: TRBJ2-7; D gene: NA; clone size: NA; V gene: TRBV6-5; CDR3 protein: CASSYLQGGYEQYF; CDR3 DNA: TGTGCCAGCAGCTATCTACAGGGGGGGTACGAGCAGTACTTC
J gene: TRBJ1-3; D gene: TRBD1; clone size: NA; V gene: TRBV27; CDR3 protein: CASSLTGGGNTIYF; CDR3 DNA: TGTGCCAGCAGTCTAACAGGGGGAGGAAACACCATATATTTT
J gene: TRBJ2-2; D gene: NA; clone size: NA; V gene: TRBV30; CDR3 protein: CAWAVGTTNTGELFF; CDR3 DNA: TGTGCCTGGGCTGTCGGGACAACGAACACCGGGGAGCTGTTTTTT
J gene: TRBJ1-4; D gene: NA; clone size: NA; V gene: TRBV4-1; CDR3 protein: CASSQPTRGHNEKLFF; CDR3 DNA: TGCGCCAGCAGCCAACCCACAAGGGGACACAACGAAAAACTGTTTTTT
J gene: TRBJ2-5; D gene: NA; clone size: NA; V gene: TRBV5-1; CDR3 protein: CASSFVPQTVETQYF; CDR3 DNA: TGCGCCAGCAGCTTCGTGCCCCAAACGGTTGAGACCCAGTACTTC
J gene: TRBJ1-5; D gene: NA; clone size: NA; V gene: TRBV6-1; CDR3 protein: CASSEAGGNQPQHF; CDR3 DNA: TGTGCCAGCAGTGAGGCGGGAGGCAATCAGCCCCAGCATTTT
J gene: TRBJ2-7; D gene: NA; clone size: NA; V gene: TRBV7-2; CDR3 protein: CASSSSGYSDEQYF; CDR3 DNA: TGTGCCAGCAGCTCCTCAGGGTACTCGGATGAGCAGTACTTC
J gene: TRBJ1-6; D gene: NA; clone size: NA; V gene: TRBV5-4; CDR3 protein: CASSLGGNGSPLHF; CDR3 DNA: TGTGCCAGCAGCTTAGGGGGAAATGGTTCACCCCTCCACTTT
J gene: TRBJ1-5; D gene: NA; clone size: NA; V gene: TRBV10-1; CDR3 protein: CASSAAGNQPQHF; CDR3 DNA: TGCGCCAGCAGCGCGGCAGGGAATCAGCCCCAGCATTTT
J gene: TRBJ2-5; D gene: TRBD2; clone size: NA; V gene: TRBV9; CDR3 protein: CASSVGLAGGQETQYF; CDR3 DNA: TGTGCCAGCAGCGTAGGGCTAGCGGGGGGACAAGAGACCCAGTACTTC
J gene: TRBJ1-4; D gene: NA; clone size: NA; V gene: TRBV7-9; CDR3 protein: CASSPRLATNEKLFF; CDR3 DNA: TGTGCCAGCAGCCCCAGACTTGCAACTAATGAAAAACTGTTTTTT
J gene: TRBJ1-2; D gene: NA; clone size: NA; V gene: TRBV29-1; CDR3 protein: CSVAENYGYTF; CDR3 DNA: TGCAGCGTTGCCGAGAACTATGGCTACACCTTC
J gene: TRBJ2-1; D gene: NA; clone size: NA; V gene: TRBV5-4; CDR3 protein: CASSGTGTLRGEQFF; CDR3 DNA: TGTGCCAGCAGCGGGACCGGGACGCTCCGCGGTGAGCAGTTCTTC
J gene: TRBJ2-1; D gene: NA; clone size: NA; V gene: TRBV5-6; CDR3 protein: CASSKFGQSSYNEQFF; CDR3 DNA: TGTGCCAGCAGCAAGTTCGGACAGAGCTCCTACAATGAGCAGTTCTTC
J gene: TRBJ1-1; D gene: NA; clone size: NA; V gene: TRBV5-1; CDR3 protein: CASSLEQVMNTEAFF; CDR3 DNA: TGCGCCAGCAGCTTGGAACAGGTCATGAACACTGAAGCTTTCTTT
J gene: TRBJ1-1; D gene: TRBD1; clone size: NA; V gene: TRBV18; CDR3 protein: CASSPGTEAFF; CDR3 DNA: TGTGCCAGCTCACCCGGGACAGAAGCTTTCTTC
J gene: TRBJ2-5; D gene: NA; clone size: NA; V gene: TRBV5-4; CDR3 protein: CASSLTSREETQYF; CDR3 DNA: TGTGCCAGCAGCTTGACTAGCCGAGAAGAGACCCAGTACTTC
J gene: TRBJ1-2; D gene: NA; clone size: NA; V gene: TRBV7-2; CDR3 protein: CASSYSGHNYGYTF; CDR3 DNA: TGTGCCAGCAGCTACAGCGGGCATAACTATGGCTACACCTTC
J gene: TRBJ2-7; D gene: NA; clone size: once; V gene: TRBV28; CDR3 protein: CASTLTGQGRIHEQYF; CDR3 DNA: TGTGCCAGCACTCTAACCGGGCAGGGGAGGATCCACGAGCAGTACTTC
J gene: TRBJ1-5; D gene: TRBD1; clone size: NA; V gene: TRBV6-5; CDR3 protein: CASSFLDRVNQPQHF; CDR3 DNA: TGTGCCAGCAGTTTCCTAGACAGGGTTAATCAGCCCCAGCATTTT
J gene: TRBJ1-1; D gene: TRBD1; clone size: NA; V gene: TRBV19; CDR3 protein: CASSQTGDTEAFF; CDR3 DNA: TGTGCCAGTAGTCAGACAGGGGATACTGAAGCTTTCTTT
J gene: TRBJ1-5; D gene: NA; clone size: NA; V gene: TRBV18; CDR3 protein: CASSPSGEWGNQPQHF; CDR3 DNA: TGTGCCAGCTCACCCTCAGGGGAATGGGGCAATCAGCCCCAGCATTTT